The T cell receptor beta chain described here comes from a study of identical twins. Study-wide points: Abundant beta clonotypes from cord blood bore fewer insertions; memory repertoires lacked this pattern.

Template switching created a universal primer site, and the cDNA included unique molecular identifiers. TCRdb independently ran MiXCR on the 5' RACE reads; one entry per CDR3 protein. The sample holds roughly 540,000 distinct CDR3 sequences, about 20% seen once. Germline values: CDR1 MNHNS, CDR2 SASEGT. CDR3 size: 11 residues. Trimming took 11 bases from V and 1 from J, leaving 8 bases between them. This clonotype occurred a few times. Its antigen is still unknown. This sample was also put to use in a study of T cells expressing NK-cell markers. That report notes: The TCR beta repertoires were obtained from sorted CD3+CD56+NKG2C+, CD3+CD56+NKG2C- and CD3+CD56-NKG2C+ T cells. Of eight sequenced donors, seven were HCMV-seropositive and one HCMV-seronegative.

The sequence was obtained from a woman under 30 in good health. The V gene is TRBV6-1, the J gene TRBJ1-1, with D hard to call. Sample: CD4+ T cells sorted from blood. The CDR3 region has the DNA TGTGCCTCTTATGCGAACACTGAAGCTTTCTTT. Its protein is CASYANTEAFF.